What follows are 20 T cell receptor beta chains derived from one specimen sequenced in a study of T cells in Graves' hyperthyroidism and ophthalmopathy. Authors of the study amplified TCR beta CDR3 regions from RNA transcripts. First-round RT-PCR of the TCR CDR3 relied on the HTBI primer set. Each CDR3 protein is one row after TCRdb ran MiXCR on the multiplex PCR reads. The sample contains 500,000 to 650,000 distinct CDR3 sequences, 14% of which appear only once. Sample: blood. These receptors all come from a woman in her forties or fifties with Graves' ophthalmopathy.

The rearrangement uses TRBV27 and TRBJ2-3; tentative D call: TRBD2 (6 bases). The CDR3 is 16 residues long. Germline V CDR1 and CDR2: MNHEY, SMNVEV (reference sequence). Trimming took off 2 bases at V and 2 bases at J, with 14 bases between the two ends. The CDR3 loop is CASSLSRAGPTDTQYF. The CDR3 region has the DNA TGTGCCAGCAGTTTAAGTAGGGCGGGACCCACAGATACGCAGTATTTT.

V gene TRBV30 combines with J gene TRBJ2-7, with D unclear. Germline CDR1 and CDR2: GTSNPN and SVGIG (reference sequence). CDR3 length: 16 amino acids. V lost 0 bases and J 6 bases, leaving 21 bases between the germline ends. The CDR3 nucleotides are TGTGCCTGGAGTGTGTATAGGCTTTACCTGCTTTGCGAGCAGTACTTC. Protein: CAWSVYRLYLLCEQYF.

The sample holds many counts of this clonotype. V is TRBV12-3 or TRBV12-4 and J is TRBJ1-2, with D possibly matching TRBD1 (6 bases). V lost 5 bases and J lost 7, with 14 bases in between. The CDR3 sequence is 13 residues long. The CDR3 nucleotides read TGTGCCAGCAGTGAATCTGGACAGACTGGCTACACCTTC. It is translated as CASSESGQTGYTF.

This rearrangement joins TRBV10-1 to TRBJ2-7, with 11 nucleotides matching TRBD2. V lost 0 bases and J lost 5; bases outside the gene matches: 6. The CDR3 has 16 residues. Germline values: CDR1 WNHNN, CDR2 SYGVQD (reference sequence). The CDR3 DNA sequence: TGCGCCAGCAGTGAGTCGTCTAGCGGGAGGATGCACGAGCAGTACTTC. Encoded protein: CASSESSSGRMHEQYF.

There are many counts of this clonotype. The chain links TRBV18 to TRBJ1-2; TRBD1 is a possible D gene (6 bases). Germline values: CDR1 KGHSH, CDR2 LQKENI. With 5 bases removed from V and 4 bases from J, the gap between germline ends came to 14 bases. The CDR3 spans 14 residues. CDR3 nucleotides: TGTGCCAGCTCATCACAGGGATTAGCCTATGGCTACACCTTC. Amino acids: CASSSQGLAYGYTF.

Many counts were recorded for this clonotype. The rearrangement joins TRBV30 to TRBJ1-6; no clear D gene. Trimming cost V 3 bases and J 6 bases, with 12 bases left between them. CDR3 length: 14 amino acids. From germline, CDR1 is GTSNPN and CDR2 SVGIG (reference sequence). DNA for the CDR3: TGTGCCTGGAGGGTCGAATGGCTTAATTCACCCCTCCACTTT. This encodes CAWRVEWLNSPLHF. Complete variable domain (other parts from reference TRBV30 and TRBJ1-6): SQTIHQWPATLVQPVGSPLSLECTVEGTSNPNLYWYRQAAGRGLQLLFYSVGIGQISSEVPQNLSASRPQDRQFILSSKKLLLSDSGFYLCAWRVEWLNSPLHFGNGTRLTVT.

This sequence joins TRBV28 and TRBJ1-2, with D uncertain. Germline loops: CDR1 MDHEN, CDR2 SYDVKM. CDR3 length: 14 residues. The V and J ends lost 5 bases and 0 bases respectively, with 10 bases between them. CDR3 amino acids: CASSLNRSNYGYTF. CDR3 nucleotides: TGTGCCAGCAGTCTAAATAGATCTAACTATGGCTACACCTTC.

This clonotype has more than one count but fewer than ten. This chain uses TRBV11-2 with TRBJ1-2, with TRBD1 identical over 7 bases. V was clipped by 1 base and J by 7 bases; unmatched bases: 9. Germline V lookup: CDR1 SGHAT, CDR2 FQNNGV. This CDR3 is built from 15 residues. CDR3 coding DNA: TGTGCCAGCAGCTTAGCCGGTCAGGGGGACGTTGGCTACACCTTC. This gives the protein CASSLAGQGDVGYTF.

The rearrangement joins TRBV29-1 to TRBJ2-3, with 11 bases lining up with TRBD2. Germline values: CDR1 SQVTM, CDR2 ANQGSEA. V was pared by 2 bases and J by 3 bases, with 1 base of the junction left unmatched. This CDR3 has 14 amino acids. The CDR3 nucleotides are TGCAGCGTTGAAAGGACTAGCGGGACAGATACGCAGTATTTT. Translating gives CSVERTSGTDTQYF.

Comments on this clonotype: Given a much more abundant clone one base away, this may be a read error. The CDR3 reads CASSPSGQGNAIYF. DNA of the CDR3: TGTGCCAGCAGTCCTTCCGGACAAGGAAACGCCATATATTTT. The rearrangement uses TRBV12-3 or TRBV12-4 and TRBJ1-3; perhaps TRBD1 as D (5 bases). CDR3 length: 14 residues.

Many counts were recorded for this clonotype. The rearrangement uses TRBV12-3 or TRBV12-4 and TRBJ2-3; D gene unclear. The CDR3 loop spans 14 amino acids. Between the trimmed V and J ends, which lost 0 bases and 4 bases, there was a span of 8 bases. The DNA of the CDR3 is TGTGCCAGCAGTTTAGCGGGAAAGGCAGATACGCAGTATTTT. This gives the protein CASSLAGKADTQYF.

This clonotype was observed many times. V gene TRBV7-2 combines with J gene TRBJ1-1; 7 bases align to TRBD1. The CDR3 totals 15 residues. The junction had 7 bases not matched to a gene; V was cut back by 1 base and J by 5 bases. Germline loops: CDR1 SGHTA, CDR2 FQGNSA. CDR3 loop: CASSLETGYFTEAFF. DNA of the CDR3: TGTGCCAGCAGCTTAGAGACAGGGTATTTTACTGAAGCTTTCTTT.

This clonotype appeared a few times. This chain links TRBV30 with TRBJ2-7; 8 bases fit TRBD2. The J segment lost 13 bases and the V segment lost 0 bases, leaving 5 bases of the junction unmatched. This CDR3 contains 11 residues. Per the germline V gene, CDR1 is GTSNPN and CDR2 is SVGIG (reference sequence). The CDR3 loop is CAWSVLAENYF. The CDR3 DNA follows: TGTGCCTGGAGTGTACTAGCGGAGAACTACTTC.

This clonotype has at least ten counts. The rearrangement joins TRBV9 to TRBJ2-5, with 7 bases that match TRBD1. Per the germline V gene, CDR1 is SGDLS and CDR2 is YYNGEE. J lost 4 bases, V lost 3 bases, and 6 bases had no gene match. The CDR3 runs to 14 residues. The CDR3 DNA reads as TGTGCCAGCAGCGCTGGGACAGTCCCAGAGACCCAGTACTTC. The encoded protein is CASSAGTVPETQYF.

This chain uses TRBV13 with TRBJ1-3, with D tentatively TRBD1 (5 bases). Germline assignment: CDR1 PRHDT and CDR2 FYEKMQ (reference sequence). CDR3 length: 15 residues. Trimming stripped 3 bases from V and 4 bases from J, with 13 bases between. The CDR3 sequence is CASSFSRGSGNTIYF. CDR3 in DNA: TGTGCCAGCAGCTTTTCAAGGGGTTCGGGAAACACCATATATTTT.

In this sample, this clonotype turned up many times. This sequence joins TRBV30 and TRBJ2-6; a weak D match, TRBD1 (6 bases). Germline assignment: CDR1 GTSNPN and CDR2 SVGIG (reference sequence). The ends were cut back, 8 bases at V and 2 bases at J, with 7 bases in the middle. CDR3 length: 12 amino acids. CDR3 sequence reads: CAGTPGANVLTF. The CDR3 nucleotides are TGTGCCGGGACACCTGGGGCCAACGTCCTGACTTTC. Variable domain in full (rest from reference TRBV30 and TRBJ2-6): SQTIHQWPATLVQPVGSPLSLECTVEGTSNPNLYWYRQAAGRGLQLLFYSVGIGQISSEVPQNLSASRPQDRQFILSSKKLLLSDSGFYLCAGTPGANVLTFGAGSRLTVL.

The chain couples TRBV28 to TRBJ1-1; TRBD1 is a possible D gene (6 bases). V was shortened by 7 bases and J by 3 bases, with 15 bases between the two germline ends. Germline CDR1 is MDHEN and CDR2 is SYDVKM. This CDR3 has 14 amino acids. In nucleotides, the CDR3 is TGTGCCAGCACCCCGGGGGGACAACACACTGAAGCTTTCTTT. This translates into CASTPGGQHTEAFF.

There are many counts of this clonotype. Here the CDR3 reads CASSLEGLSTEAFF. The CDR3 nucleotides are TGTGCCAGCAGCTTAGAGGGGTTGAGCACTGAAGCTTTCTTT. The chain combines TRBV7-3 with TRBJ1-1; D might be TRBD1 (5 bases). The CDR3 extends over 14 amino acids. Germline CDR1 SGHTA, CDR2 FQGTGA. V lost 2 bases and J 4 bases, leaving 11 bases between the germline ends.

This clonotype was detected a few times. V usage is TRBV7-2 and J usage is TRBJ1-3; D might be TRBD1 (5 bases). Per germline, CDR1 SGHTA and CDR2 FQGNSA. The V gene lost 3 bases and the J gene lost 0 bases, with 9 bases spanning the gap. The CDR3 consists of 15 residues. The CDR3 DNA is TGTGCCAGCAGCTTGGACACAAGCTCTGGAAACACCATATATTTT. It encodes CASSLDTSSGNTIYF.

This clonotype was counted at least ten times. This sequence joins TRBV28 and TRBJ2-1; TRBD1 or TRBD2 may be the D gene (5 bases each). Trimming stripped 8 bases from V and 0 bases from J, with 8 bases between. The germline V gene encodes CDR1 MDHEN and CDR2 SYDVKM. The CDR3 spans 13 residues. The CDR3 coding sequence is TGTGCCAGCGGGGGAAGCTCCTACAATGAGCAGTTCTTC. Its translation: CASGGSSYNEQFF.